A single sample gave rise to the 27 T cell receptor beta chains below, sequenced in a study of response to subunit inactivated influenza vaccine. TCRdb processed the RT-PCR reads anew with MiXCR; each CDR3 protein has one entry. This table has about 540,000 distinct CDR3 sequences, roughly 23% appearing once. The data were also submitted as part of a second study, on T cells expressing NK-cell markers. This second study says: cDNA encoding TCR beta was synthesized via 5'RACE template switching incorporating UMIs.

The starting material was CD4+ T cells sorted from PBMCs, obtained about 13 days after vaccination. Receptors were obtained from a man aged 50 to 60 who received an inactivated influenza vaccine.

This clonotype was seen many times. This chain uses TRBV29-1 with TRBJ2-5, with TRBD1 matching 9 bases. CDR3 length: 14 residues. The V segment lost 7 bases and the J segment 5 bases; nucleotides outside the gene matches: 11. Per the germline V gene, CDR1 is SQVTM and CDR2 is ANQGSEA. CDR3 amino acids: CSAEVNRGQETQYF. The CDR3 region has the DNA TGCAGCGCAGAAGTAAACAGGGGGCAGGAGACCCAGTACTTC.

This clonotype was detected only a few times. V is TRBV20-1 and J is TRBJ2-7, with 9 bases aligning to TRBD2. J lost 3 bases, V lost 5 bases, and 5 bases had no gene match. The CDR3 length is 13 residues. Germline V gives CDR1 DFQATT, CDR2 SNEGSKA (reference sequence). Here the CDR3 reads CSARRTSDYEQYF. The CDR3 DNA reads TGCAGTGCTCGACGGACTAGCGACTACGAGCAGTACTTC.

This clonotype has only a few counts. The chain joins TRBV6-2 or TRBV6-3 to TRBJ1-5; 8 positions match TRBD1. CDR3 length equals 15 residues. Per the germline V gene, CDR1 is MNHEY and CDR2 is SVGEGT. V was clipped by 1 base and J by 4 bases; unmatched bases: 3. The CDR3 region is CASSYFGTGNQPQHF. The CDR3 region has the DNA TGTGCCAGCAGTTACTTCGGGACAGGAAATCAGCCCCAGCATTTT.

In its sample, this clonotype was seen a few times. This sequence joins TRBV4-2 and TRBJ2-1; maybe TRBD2 (5 bases). CDR3 length equals 15 residues. Germline-derived CDR1 and CDR2 are LGHNA and YNFKEQ. Trimming took 4 bases from V and 9 from J, leaving 19 bases between them. The CDR3, as DNA: TGTGCCAGCAGCCCCACTAGAGGGAGAGGCGGTGAGCAGTTCTTC. Amino acid sequence: CASSPTRGRGGEQFF.

This clonotype was seen at least ten times. V and J are TRBV12-3 or TRBV12-4 and TRBJ1-2; TRBD1 matches 8 bases. Losses at the gene ends were 6 bases for V and 8 bases for J; bases not matched to a gene: 11. The length of the CDR3 is 14 residues. This CDR3 is CASRSSGQGWGYTF. The CDR3 DNA reads TGTGCCAGCAGATCGAGTGGACAGGGATGGGGCTACACCTTC.

The chain links TRBV3-1 to TRBJ2-7; 11 bases map to TRBD2. J was trimmed by 2 bases and V by 3 bases; bases with no gene match: 3. CDR1 and CDR2 (germline): LGHDT, YNNKEL (reference sequence). CDR3 length equals 15 residues. The CDR3 spells CASSHSGRGPYEQYF. CDR3 in DNA: TGTGCCAGCAGCCATAGCGGGAGGGGGCCCTACGAGCAGTACTTC.

This clonotype appeared a few times. The V gene is TRBV7-2, the J gene TRBJ1-2; TRBD1 aligns across 7 bases. V lost 1 base, J lost 8 bases, and 4 bases stayed unmatched. There are 13 residues in the CDR3. The germline V gene has CDR1 SGHTA and CDR2 FQGNSA. In DNA, the CDR3 is TGTGCCAGCAGCTTAGGACAGGGTATCGGCTACACCTTC. It specifies CASSLGQGIGYTF.

The chain combines TRBV20-1 with TRBJ2-1; maybe TRBD2 (6 bases). There are 16 residues in the CDR3. Germline V gives CDR1 DFQATT, CDR2 SNEGSKA (reference sequence). The V gene lost 6 bases and the J gene lost 4 bases, with 22 bases spanning the gap. The CDR3 here is CSAHTLGLALYNEQFF. The CDR3 DNA reads as TGCAGTGCGCACACATTGGGCCTAGCGCTTTACAATGAGCAGTTCTTC.

This clonotype showed up many times. V is TRBV18 and J is TRBJ2-3; D unresolved. The germline gives CDR1 KGHSH, CDR2 LQKENI. The V end was cut by 2 bases, the J end by 6 bases, with 15 bases between. This CDR3 has 15 amino acids. DNA for the CDR3: TGTGCCAGCTCACCAAGGGTCGAGAACCGGGATACGCAGTATTTT. Encoded protein: CASSPRVENRDTQYF.

The rearrangement joins TRBV12-3 or TRBV12-4 to TRBJ2-3, with TRBD1 matching 11 bases. The CDR3 covers 15 residues. Trimming cost V 7 bases and J 4 bases; bases outside gene matches: 7. In DNA form, the CDR3 reads TGTGCCAGCAATTCGAGGACAGGGGGCGCAGATACGCAGTATTTT. Its translation is CASNSRTGGADTQYF.

The chain has TRBV6-5 and TRBJ2-1, with a possible D match to TRBD2 (6 bases). V lost 2 bases, J lost 0 bases, and 8 bases lay in between. CDR1 MNHEY and CDR2 SVGAGI come from the germline V gene. This CDR3 is built from 15 residues. CDR3 region: CASSYGGSSYNEQFF. The DNA for the CDR3 is TGTGCCAGCAGTTACGGGGGGAGCTCCTACAATGAGCAGTTCTTC.

V is TRBV7-2 and J is TRBJ2-7; D uncertain. The CDR3 runs to 14 residues. CDR1 is SGHTA and CDR2 is FQGNSA in the germline V gene. V was clipped by 5 bases and J by 5 bases, with 16 bases between them. CDR3 sequence reads: CASSPTYRVDEQYF. The DNA of the CDR3 is TGTGCCAGCAGCCCTACCTATCGAGTGGACGAGCAGTACTTC.

Worth noting for this clonotype: A junction end diverges from the germline sequence, so it may reflect a read error. The rearrangement links TRBV15 to TRBJ2-2; D may correspond to TRBD1 or TRBD2 (5 bases each). This CDR3 contains 12 residues. Germline CDR1 and CDR2: LNHNV and YYDKDF (reference sequence). Here the CDR3 reads CATSRELGELVF. Here the CDR3 DNA reads TGTGCCACCAGCAGAGAGTTGGGGGAGCTGGTTTTT.

This clonotype was counted between two and nine times. The CDR3 loop reads CAITATGDGYTF. Here the CDR3 DNA reads TGTGCCATCACCGCGACAGGGGATGGCTACACCTTC. V and J are TRBV10-3 and TRBJ1-2; the match to TRBD1 covers 8 bases. Germline CDR1 reads ENHRY; CDR2 reads SYGVKD. Trimming took 7 bases from V and 6 from J; bases not matched to a gene: 4. The CDR3 totals 12 residues.

This clonotype has only a few counts. The genes are TRBV10-3 and TRBJ1-4; D gene ambiguous. Germline V CDR1 and CDR2: ENHRY, SYGVKD. V was shortened by 0 bases and J by 2 bases, with 7 bases between the two germline ends. The CDR3 totals 15 residues. The CDR3, as DNA: TGTGCCATCAGTGAGTCGGAGAATACTAATGAAAAACTGTTTTTT. Translated: CAISESENTNEKLFF.

This clonotype was recorded a few times. The chain recombines TRBV29-1 with TRBJ1-1, with 7 bases matching TRBD1. J lost 1 base, V lost 6 bases, and 8 bases had no gene match. In germline, CDR1 is SQVTM, CDR2 ANQGSEA. The CDR3 length is 14 residues. The CDR3 coding sequence is TGCAGCGTCCGCCTAAGGGACAGGAACACTGAAGCTTTCTTT. This encodes CSVRLRDRNTEAFF.

The V gene is TRBV7-3, the J gene TRBJ2-2, with 8 bases matching TRBD2. The CDR3 covers 14 residues. Germline trimming cut 5 bases from V and 7 bases from J; bases unmatched to any gene: 6. Germline V CDR1 and CDR2: SGHTA, FQGTGA. CDR3 sequence reads: CASSTGLANGELFF. The DNA for the CDR3 is TGTGCCAGCAGCACCGGACTAGCTAACGGGGAGCTGTTTTTT.

The chain carries TRBV5-6 and TRBJ1-1; D might be TRBD1 (6 bases). CDR1 SGHDT and CDR2 YYEEEE come from the germline V gene. V was cut by 3 bases and J by 1 base, with 10 bases left in between. CDR3 length: 14 amino acids. The CDR3 reads CASSWDTGNTEAFF. CDR3 nucleotide sequence: TGTGCCAGCAGCTGGGACACGGGGAACACTGAAGCTTTCTTT.

The V and J genes are TRBV12-3 or TRBV12-4 and TRBJ2-7, with 9 bases aligning to TRBD2. This CDR3 region has 13 residues. V trimming: 3 bases; J trimming: 5 bases; junction bases outside the gene matches: 2. The CDR3 DNA sequence: TGTGCCAGCAGTTTTTCTAGCGGGGACGAGCAGTACTTC. This translates into CASSFSSGDEQYF.

The chain has TRBV11-2 and TRBJ2-7; D is possibly TRBD2 (6 bases). Germline lookup yields CDR1 SGHAT and CDR2 FQNNGV. V was cut by 5 bases and J by 6 bases, with 29 bases left in between. This CDR3 contains 18 residues. CDR3 loop: CASSRGVGSGAFNTEQYF. The CDR3 DNA follows: TGTGCCAGCAGCCGAGGGGTCGGTAGCGGTGCTTTTAACACCGAGCAGTACTTC.

The V gene is TRBV6-2 or TRBV6-3, the J gene TRBJ2-4; tentatively, D is TRBD2 (6 bases). The CDR3 is 13 residues long. Germline loops: CDR1 MNHEY, CDR2 SVGEGT. The V end lost 6 bases, the J end lost 6 bases, and 12 bases lay between the germline ends. The CDR3 nucleotides read TGTGCCAGCAGAGTCGGTAGCGGAAACATTCAGTACTTC. This sequence encodes CASRVGSGNIQYF.

In this sample, this clonotype turned up many times. The chain uses TRBV7-8 and TRBJ2-5, with D unclear. Trimming shortened V by 1 base and J by 2 bases, and 5 bases separated the two germline ends. The CDR3 length is 13 residues. Germline values: CDR1 SGHVS, CDR2 FQNEAQ. DNA for the CDR3: TGTGCCAGCAGCTTAGTACTGCAAGAGACCCAGTACTTC. Its protein is CASSLVLQETQYF.

This clonotype was recorded many times. The CDR3 DNA is TGCAGCGTTGTGAGGGACCCCTACAATGAGCAGTTCTTC. Protein sequence: CSVVRDPYNEQFF. V usage is TRBV29-1 and J usage is TRBJ2-1, with D perhaps matching TRBD1 or TRBD2 (5 bases each). The CDR3 contains 13 residues. Germline V gives CDR1 SQVTM, CDR2 ANQGSEA. V was shortened by 4 bases and J by 2 bases, with 9 bases between the two germline ends.

This clonotype was seen a handful of times. The chain recombines TRBV4-3 with TRBJ2-7, with D uncertain. Germline CDR1 and CDR2: LGHNA and YSLEER. The length of the CDR3 is 15 residues. Between the trimmed V and J ends, which lost 1 base and 1 base, there was a span of 11 bases. CDR3 amino acids: CASSQVGSGSYEQYF. Written as DNA, the CDR3 is TGCGCCAGCAGCCAAGTTGGCTCTGGTTCCTACGAGCAGTACTTC.

This clonotype has just a few counts. This chain links TRBV5-8 with TRBJ2-7; D not resolved. The CDR3 runs to 13 residues. CDR1 is SGHTS and CDR2 is YDEGEE in the germline V gene. V dropped 2 bases and J dropped 1 base, with 7 bases sitting between them. The CDR3 region has the DNA TGTGCCAGCAGCTTTCACCGGTCCTACGAGCAGTACTTC. As protein: CASSFHRSYEQYF.

This clonotype was picked up a small number of times. V is TRBV7-2 and J is TRBJ1-6; D is unresolved. The V end lost 1 base, the J end lost 9 bases, and 10 bases lay between the germline ends. CDR3 length equals 14 residues. Germline V gene data show CDR1 as SGHTA and CDR2 as FQGNSA. CDR3 in DNA: TGTGCCAGCAGCTTAGGGGGTGACGCTTCACCCCTCCACTTT. This translates into CASSLGGDASPLHF.

At least ten counts were recorded for this clonotype. At one end the junction does not follow the germline gene, possibly because of a read error. The V gene is TRBV30, the J gene TRBJ2-1, with 7 bases matching TRBD2. Germline V CDR1 and CDR2: GTSNPN, SVGIG (reference sequence). CDR3 length equals 14 residues. The CDR3 nucleotides read TGTGCCTGGAGCCGGGACTACACCTACAACGAGCAGTTCTTC. Its translation: CAWSRDYTYNEQFF.